The 29 T cell receptor beta chains below all came from one sample that was sequenced in a study of T cell responses to AZD1222 COVID-19 vaccine. Clones were read by immunoSEQ multiplex PCR, and TCRdb kept only the in-frame ones, dropping some. The sample includes more than 95,000 clones, 86% of them seen just once. The sample was peripheral blood, taken 28 days after the second dose of the MenACWY control vaccine. The receptors were gathered from an adult who received the MenACWY meningococcal vaccine as a control.

The gene calls are TRBV20-1 and TRBJ1-2; no clear D gene. Trimming removed 3 bases at V and 4 bases at J, with 3 bases between. CDR3 length: 10 residues. Germline values: CDR1 DFQATT, CDR2 SNEGSKA (reference sequence). DNA for the CDR3: TGCAGTGCTAGTTTCTATGGCTACACCTTC. It is translated as CSASFYGYTF.

J is TRBJ2-3 and V is TRBV19, with D possibly TRBD2 on 6 matching bases. The germline V gene has CDR1 LNHDA and CDR2 SQIVND (reference sequence). Trimming removed 8 bases at V and 3 bases at J, with 12 bases between. This CDR3 comprises 13 residues. CDR3: CASSSGVTDTQYF. The CDR3 bases are TGTGCCAGTTCGTCGGGGGTAACAGATACGCAGTATTTT.

The chain employs TRBV28 and TRBJ1-1; a weak D match, TRBD1 (6 bases). Germline CDR1 reads MDHEN; CDR2 reads SYDVKM. Trimming shortened V by 3 bases and J by 4 bases, and 15 bases separated the two germline ends. The CDR3 is 15 residues long. The CDR3 region is CASSLHGGRGTEAFF. The CDR3 nucleotides are TGTGCCAGCAGTTTGCATGGGGGGCGCGGCACTGAAGCTTTCTTT. Combining the CDR3 with reference TRBV28 and TRBJ1-1 gives the whole variable domain DVKVTQSSRYLVKRTGEKVFLECVQDMDHENMFWYRQDPGLGLRLIYFSYDVKMKEKGDIPEGYSVSREKKERFSLILESASTNQTSMYLCASSLHGGRGTEAFFGQGTRLTVV.

This chain joins TRBV3-1 (or the pseudogene TRBV3-2) and TRBJ2-3; 11 nucleotides line up with TRBD2. Trimming removed 0 bases from V and 2 bases from J; junction bases left unmatched: 4. This CDR3 has 17 amino acids. Germline V gene sequence: CDR1 LGHDT, CDR2 YNNKEL (reference sequence). The CDR3 sequence is CASSQEASGGTTDTQYF. DNA for the CDR3: TGTGCCAGCAGCCAAGAGGCTAGCGGGGGGACCACAGATACGCAGTATTTT.

The J gene is TRBJ2-7, the V gene TRBV7-3; D is possibly TRBD1 (5 bases). Germline V gene data show CDR1 as SGHTA and CDR2 as FQGTGA. This CDR3 region has 15 residues. Trimming stripped 1 base from V and 6 bases from J, with 16 bases between. This chain's CDR3 is CASSLNPGSSTEQYF. DNA for the CDR3: TGTGCCAGCAGCTTAAATCCAGGGTCATCTACCGAGCAGTACTTC.

The chain has TRBV6-1 and TRBJ1-2; 7 bases are shared with TRBD1. The V gene's germline CDR1 is MNHNS and CDR2 SASEGT. This CDR3 contains 15 residues. V shed 0 bases and J 5 bases; nucleotides not matched to a gene: 6. The CDR3 region is CASSEAGGLGYGYTF. CDR3 in DNA: TGTGCCAGCAGTGAAGCAGGGGGCCTTGGGTATGGCTACACCTTC.

The CDR3 reads CASSRGVGTPLGYTF. For the CDR3, the DNA is TGCGCCAGCAGCCGGGGCGTGGGGACTCCGTTAGGCTACACCTTC. This chain joins TRBV5-1 and TRBJ1-2; D possibly corresponds to TRBD1 (5 bases). The CDR3 has 15 amino acids. The germline V and J ends were trimmed by 4 bases and 8 bases, with 21 bases remaining between them. Germline loops: CDR1 SGHRS, CDR2 YFSETQ.

V is TRBV11-1 and J is TRBJ2-1, with 7 bases identical to TRBD2. The V segment lost 1 base and the J segment 7 bases; nucleotides outside the gene matches: 10. This CDR3 comprises 16 residues. Germline-derived CDR1 and CDR2 are SGHAT and FQDESV (reference sequence). The CDR3: CASSLVLAAPGNEQFF. CDR3 coding DNA: TGTGCCAGCAGCTTAGTCCTAGCGGCCCCGGGGAATGAGCAGTTCTTC.

The chain employs TRBV6-2 or TRBV6-3 and TRBJ1-5; 9 nucleotides line up with TRBD1. The germline V gene encodes CDR1 MNHEY and CDR2 SVGEGT. V gave up 4 bases and J gave up 0 bases; unmatched junction bases: 10. There are 18 residues in the CDR3. CDR3 in amino acids: CASSSNRQGGYSNQPQHF. The CDR3 bases are TGTGCCAGCAGTTCAAATAGACAGGGGGGTTATAGCAATCAGCCCCAGCATTTT.

The V gene is TRBV4-2, the J gene TRBJ2-3, with D tentatively TRBD2 (5 bases). The V and J ends lost 1 base and 2 bases respectively, with 13 bases between them. This CDR3 region has 16 residues. Looked up from germline, CDR1 is LGHNA and CDR2 is YNFKEQ. The CDR3 loop reads CASSQVGRTFTDTQYF. CDR3 in DNA: TGTGCCAGCAGCCAAGTCGGCCGGACTTTCACAGATACGCAGTATTTT.

The chain links TRBV4-1 to TRBJ1-6, with D uncertain. Germline V gene lookup returns CDR1 MGHRA and CDR2 YSYEKL. The V gene lost 3 bases and the J gene lost 1 base, with 7 bases spanning the gap. The CDR3 contains 15 residues. The CDR3 DNA is TGCGCCAGCAGCCATAGTGGTTCCTATAATTCACCCCTCCACTTT. This translates into CASSHSGSYNSPLHF.

V usage is TRBV3-1 (or the pseudogene TRBV3-2) and J usage is TRBJ2-3; TRBD1 aligns across 10 bases. Germline CDR1 and CDR2: LGHDT and YNNKEL (reference sequence). The J segment lost 3 bases and the V segment lost 3 bases, leaving 6 bases of the junction unmatched. The CDR3 loop spans 16 amino acids. DNA of the CDR3: TGTGCCAGCAGCCACCAGACAGGGGGCTGGACAGATACGCAGTATTTT. Translation: CASSHQTGGWTDTQYF.

This clone occurred a few times. J is TRBJ2-5 and V is TRBV10-2, with TRBD2 matching over 11 bases. With 4 bases clipped from V and 2 bases from J, the junction kept 6 bases outside the gene matches. The CDR3 runs 16 residues. The germline V gene has CDR1 WSHSY and CDR2 SAAADI. The CDR3 spells CASSGTRLAGQETQYF. In DNA, the CDR3 is TGCGCCAGCAGTGGAACTAGACTAGCGGGGCAAGAGACCCAGTACTTC.

The rearrangement links TRBV12-3 or TRBV12-4 to TRBJ2-4; no clear D gene. The CDR3 loop spans 11 amino acids. Trimming shortened V by 1 base and J by 9 bases, and 4 bases separated the two germline ends. As DNA, the CDR3 is TGTGCCAGCAGTTTAGAGGCCATTCAGTACTTC. Translating gives CASSLEAIQYF.

The J gene is TRBJ1-4, the V gene TRBV20-1; TRBD1 agrees at 8 bases. CDR3 size: 17 residues. Per the germline V gene, CDR1 is DFQATT and CDR2 is SNEGSKA (reference sequence). J lost 0 bases, V lost 3 bases, and 9 bases had no gene match. The CDR3 spells CSASGIRGRATNEKLFF. The DNA of the CDR3 is TGCAGTGCTAGTGGTATCAGGGGGCGCGCAACTAATGAAAAACTGTTTTTT.

The chain couples TRBV27 to TRBJ2-7; TRBD1 agrees at 11 bases. Germline trimming cut 8 bases from V and 3 bases from J; bases unmatched to any gene: 15. The CDR3 sequence is 17 residues long. Germline CDR1 reads MNHEY; CDR2 reads SMNVEV (reference sequence). Here the CDR3 DNA reads TGTGCCAGCGGGTGGGGGTCCCCGGGACAGGGGGACTACGAGCAGTACTTC. Its protein is CASGWGSPGQGDYEQYF.

This clone was seen a single time. This rearrangement joins TRBV5-1 to TRBJ2-1, with a possible D match to TRBD2 (6 bases). Germline V gene data show CDR1 as SGHRS and CDR2 as YFSETQ. Trimming took 5 bases from V and 9 from J, leaving 27 bases between them. This CDR3 comprises 17 residues. The CDR3 protein is CASRAWTWGDSNGEQFF. CDR3 coding DNA: TGCGCCAGCAGAGCTTGGACCTGGGGGGACTCTAATGGTGAGCAGTTCTTC.

A few counts support this clone. The chain is built from TRBV9 and TRBJ2-1, with 10 bases lining up with TRBD2. V shed 4 bases, J shed 8 bases, and the junction held 12 bases outside the gene matches. CDR3 length: 16 amino acids. Germline V CDR1 and CDR2: SGDLS, YYNGEE. The CDR3 nucleotides are TGTGCCAGCAGCTCCCGCACGGGTAGCGGGGGGTATGAGCAGTTCTTC. It translates to CASSSRTGSGGYEQFF. Filled out from reference TRBV9 and TRBJ2-1, the complete variable domain reads DSGVTQTPKHLITATGQRVTLRCSPRSGDLSVYWYQQSLDQGLQFLIQYYNGEERAKGNILERFSAQQFPDLHSELNLSSLELGDSALYFCASSSRTGSGGYEQFFGPGTRLTVL.

The chain is built from TRBV6-5 and TRBJ1-3; no clear D. The ends were cut back, 5 bases at V and 2 bases at J, with 7 bases in the middle. This CDR3 is 13 amino acids long. The germline CDR1 and CDR2 sequences are MNHEY and SVGAGI. CDR3 DNA: TGTGCCAGCAGTCTTACCCCTGGAAACACCATATATTTT. Translation gives CASSLTPGNTIYF.

The V gene is TRBV2, the J gene TRBJ2-5; D is ambiguous. Germline V CDR1 and CDR2: SNHLY, FYNNEI. The CDR3 spans 15 residues. V was shortened by 8 bases and J by 1 base, with 17 bases between the two germline ends. CDR3 amino acids: CASALQSASQETQYF. Written as DNA, the CDR3 is TGTGCCAGCGCTCTACAGAGCGCCTCCCAAGAGACCCAGTACTTC.

The CDR3 reads CASSYGQGAPYEQYF. The CDR3 nucleotides read TGTGCCAGCAGTTACGGACAGGGGGCACCCTACGAGCAGTACTTC. This chain links TRBV6-5 with TRBJ2-7, with TRBD1 matching over 11 bases. V shed 2 bases, J shed 2 bases, and the junction held 2 bases outside the gene matches. The CDR3 spans 15 residues. CDR1 and CDR2 from the germline V gene are MNHEY and SVGAGI.

The genes are TRBV9 and TRBJ2-1, with TRBD2 identical over 7 bases. Trimming cost V 4 bases and J 3 bases; bases outside gene matches: 4. CDR3 length: 14 amino acids. Per germline, CDR1 SGDLS and CDR2 YYNGEE. The CDR3 reads CASSRGGGYNEQFF. CDR3 in DNA: TGTGCCAGCAGCCGGGGCGGGGGCTACAATGAGCAGTTCTTC.

The J gene is TRBJ1-5, the V gene TRBV4-2, with a weak D call TRBD1 (6 bases). The V gene's germline CDR1 is LGHNA and CDR2 YNFKEQ. The CDR3 consists of 15 residues. Trimming stripped 0 bases from V and 6 bases from J, with 12 bases between. The CDR3 DNA is TGTGCCAGCAGCCAAGACAGGGGAGGTTTTCAGCCCCAGCATTTT. As protein: CASSQDRGGFQPQHF.

J is TRBJ1-1 and V is TRBV27; no clear D gene. The CDR3 has 13 amino acids. Trimming took 7 bases from V and 7 from J, leaving 16 bases between them. Germline values: CDR1 MNHEY, CDR2 SMNVEV (reference sequence). The CDR3 nucleotides are TGTGCCAGCACCCCCTTGGATGGGGATGAAGCTTTCTTT. Translated: CASTPLDGDEAFF.

The chain recombines TRBV19 with TRBJ1-1, with 7 bases fitting TRBD1. J lost 4 bases, V lost 2 bases, and 7 bases had no gene match. From germline, CDR1 is LNHDA and CDR2 SQIVND (reference sequence). The CDR3 spans 15 residues. CDR3 loop: CASSIPRTGRTEAFF. CDR3 nucleotide sequence: TGTGCCAGTAGTATACCCCGGACAGGCCGCACTGAAGCTTTCTTT.

This chain connects TRBV6-5 to TRBJ1-5; a weak D match, TRBD1 (5 bases). The CDR3 has 14 residues. CDR1 is MNHEY and CDR2 is SVGAGI in the germline V gene. Trimming removed 5 bases from V and 0 bases from J, with 8 bases in between. Here the CDR3 reads CASSRGGSNQPQHF. The CDR3 DNA reads as TGTGCCAGCAGTCGGGGGGGTAGCAATCAGCCCCAGCATTTT.

The V gene is TRBV5-1, the J gene TRBJ1-4, with a weak D call TRBD1 (5 bases). Germline V gives CDR1 SGHRS, CDR2 YFSETQ. V lost 1 base and J 7 bases, leaving 14 bases between the germline ends. The CDR3 covers 15 residues. CDR3 sequence (DNA): TGCGCCAGCAGCTTGACTCGGCAGGGTAGTGAAAAACTGTTTTTT. Protein sequence: CASSLTRQGSEKLFF. Looking up the rest from reference TRBV5-1 and TRBJ1-4 gives the full variable domain: KAGVTQTPRYLIKTRGQQVTLSCSPISGHRSVSWYQQTPGQGLQFLFEYFSETQRNKGNFPGRFSGRQFSNSRSEMNVSTLELGDSALYLCASSLTRQGSEKLFFGSGTQLSVL.

This rearrangement joins TRBV15 to TRBJ2-7, with D hard to call. The CDR3 runs to 14 residues. Germline lookup yields CDR1 LNHNV and CDR2 YYDKDF (reference sequence). The germline V and J ends were trimmed by 5 bases and 4 bases, with 15 bases remaining between them. The CDR3 coding sequence is TGTGCCACCAGCGCTGAACTCGGGTCTTACGAGCAGTACTTC. Protein product: CATSAELGSYEQYF.

This chain uses TRBV7-2 with TRBJ2-1, with D unresolved. The CDR3 is 12 residues long. Deletions cut 1 base from V and 13 bases from J, with 11 bases between. Germline V gives CDR1 SGHTA, CDR2 FQGNSA. CDR3 region: CASSLVQQGQFF. The CDR3 nucleotides are TGTGCCAGCAGCTTAGTACAGCAAGGACAGTTCTTC.